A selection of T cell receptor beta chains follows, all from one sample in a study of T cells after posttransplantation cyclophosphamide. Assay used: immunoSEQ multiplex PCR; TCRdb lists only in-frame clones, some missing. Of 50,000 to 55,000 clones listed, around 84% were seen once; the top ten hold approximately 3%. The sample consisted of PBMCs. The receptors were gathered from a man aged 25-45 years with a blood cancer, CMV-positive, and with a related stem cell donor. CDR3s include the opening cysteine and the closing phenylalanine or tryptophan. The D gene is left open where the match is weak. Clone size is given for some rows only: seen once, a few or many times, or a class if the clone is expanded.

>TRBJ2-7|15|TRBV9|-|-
TGTGCCAGCAGCGTCGCGGCCGGGTTCGCCTACGAGCAGTACTTC
CASSVAAGFAYEQYF
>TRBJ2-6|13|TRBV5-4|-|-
TGTGCCAGCAGCCCATCTGGGGCCAACGTCCTGACTTTC
CASSPSGANVLTF
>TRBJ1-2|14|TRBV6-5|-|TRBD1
TGTGCCAGCAGCACCGGGACAGGGATCTGGGGCTACACCTTC
CASSTGTGIWGYTF
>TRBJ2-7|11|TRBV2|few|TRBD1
TGTGCCGGGACAGGGGTCTACGAGCAGTACTTC
CAGTGVYEQYF
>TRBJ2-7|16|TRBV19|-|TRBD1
TGTGCCAGTGGTCCTCTGAGACAGGGAGAAATTGACGAGCAGTACTTC
CASGPLRQGEIDEQYF
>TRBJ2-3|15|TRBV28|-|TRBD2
TGTGCCAGCAGCCCCAGCGGGAGGCCTACAGATACGCAGTATTTT
CASSPSGRPTDTQYF
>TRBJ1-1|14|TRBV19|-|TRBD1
TGTGCCAGTGTTAGGACAGGGAGGAACGCTGAAGCTTTCTTT
CASVRTGRNAEAFF
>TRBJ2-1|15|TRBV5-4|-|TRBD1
TGTGCCAGCATACAACAGGGGAACAGACTCAATGAGCAGTTCTTC
CASIQQGNRLNEQFF
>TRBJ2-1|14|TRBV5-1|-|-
TGCGCCAGCAGCTTGGCAGTTACCGCCAATGAGCAGTTCTTC
CASSLAVTANEQFF
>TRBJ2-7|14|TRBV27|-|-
TGTGCCAGCAGTTTAAGTAGCCCCAGGGACGAGCAGTACTTC
CASSLSSPRDEQYF
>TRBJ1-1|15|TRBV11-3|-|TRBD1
TGTGCCAGCAGCTTAACCGCGACAGGGGGCACTGAAGCTTTCTTT
CASSLTATGGTEAFF
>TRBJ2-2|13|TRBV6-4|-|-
TGTGCCAGCAGAAGCGAGCTGGACGGGGAGCTGTTTTTT
CASRSELDGELFF
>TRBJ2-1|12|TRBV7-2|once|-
TGTGCCAGCAGCACGGTCCACAATGAGCAGTTCTTC
CASSTVHNEQFF
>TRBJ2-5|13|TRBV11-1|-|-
TGTGCCAGCAGCTTAGGGTACGGGGAGACCCAGTACTTC
CASSLGYGETQYF
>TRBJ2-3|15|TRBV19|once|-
TGTGCCAGTACCCCATCGGAATGGGCCACAGATACGCAGTATTTT
CASTPSEWATDTQYF
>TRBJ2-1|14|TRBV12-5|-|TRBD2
TGTGCTAGTGCTTTGACTAGCTGGGCTAATGAGCAGTTCTTC
CASALTSWANEQFF
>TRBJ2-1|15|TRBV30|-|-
TGTGCCTGGAGTGTCCAGTCTGGGCCCTACAATGAGCAGTTCTTC
CAWSVQSGPYNEQFF
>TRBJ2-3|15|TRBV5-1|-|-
TGCGCCAGCAGCACTGGGAGTACTAGCACAGATACGCAGTATTTT
CASSTGSTSTDTQYF
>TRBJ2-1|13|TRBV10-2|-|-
TGCGCCAGCAGGGGGACTTCATACAATGAGCAGTTCTTC
CASRGTSYNEQFF
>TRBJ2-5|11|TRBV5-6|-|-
TGTGCCAGCAGCTTGGGACAGATTTTGTACTTC
CASSLGQILYF
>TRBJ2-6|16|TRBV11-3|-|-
TGTGCCAGCAGCTTCGGGGACTCATCTGGGGCCAACGTCCTGACTTTC
CASSFGDSSGANVLTF
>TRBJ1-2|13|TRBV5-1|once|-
TGCGCCAGCAGCTGGACAGCTAACTATGGCTACACCTTC
CASSWTANYGYTF
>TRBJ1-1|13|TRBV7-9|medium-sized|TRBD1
TGTGCCAGCACGGGACAGGCGACTGGGGAAGCTTTCTTT
CASTGQATGEAFF
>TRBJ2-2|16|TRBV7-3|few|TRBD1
TGTGCCAGCAGCTTAGGGGGACAGGGGAACACCGGGGAGCTGTTTTTT
CASSLGGQGNTGELFF
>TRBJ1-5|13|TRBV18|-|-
TGTGCCAGCTCACCGTCGGGGGATCAGCCCCAGCATTTT
CASSPSGDQPQHF
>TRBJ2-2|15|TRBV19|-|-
TGTGCCAGTAATCCGGGTAGCGCGAACACCGGGGAGCTGTTTTTT
CASNPGSANTGELFF
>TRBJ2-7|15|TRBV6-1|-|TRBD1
TGTGCCAGCAGTGAAGATGGGACAGGGGCCTACGAGCAGTACTTC
CASSEDGTGAYEQYF
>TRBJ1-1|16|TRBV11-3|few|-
TGTGCCAGCAGCTTGGGTGGCGGACAATTGAACACTGAAGCTTTCTTT
CASSLGGGQLNTEAFF
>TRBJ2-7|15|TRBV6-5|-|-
TGTGCCAGCAGTTATCAGCCAGCGAGCTCCTACGAGCAGTACTTC
CASSYQPASSYEQYF
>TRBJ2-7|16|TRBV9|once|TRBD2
TGTGCCAGCAGCGCAAGCGGGACTAGCGGGATCTACGAGCAGTACTTC
CASSASGTSGIYEQYF
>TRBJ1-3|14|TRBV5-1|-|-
TGCGCCAGCAGCTTGGAGGGGTCTGGAAACACCATATATTTT
CASSLEGSGNTIYF
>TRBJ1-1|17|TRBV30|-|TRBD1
TGTGCCTGGAGTCCTTGGACAGGGGCAAATCGGAACACTGAAGCTTTCTTT
CAWSPWTGANRNTEAFF
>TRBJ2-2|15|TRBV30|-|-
TGTGCCTGGAGGAGGGGGGGCACGAACACCGGGGAGCTGTTTTTT
CAWRRGGTNTGELFF
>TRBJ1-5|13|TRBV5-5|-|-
TGTGCCAGCAGCTCCGAGCCGCGGCAGCCCCAGCATTTT
CASSSEPRQPQHF
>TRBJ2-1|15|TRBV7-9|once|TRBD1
TGTGCCAGCAGCTCAGGGACAGGGGTCGACAATGAGCAGTTCTTC
CASSSGTGVDNEQFF
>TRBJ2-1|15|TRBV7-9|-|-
TGTGCCAGCAGCCATAGCGGATCCTCCTACAATGAGCAGTTCTTC
CASSHSGSSYNEQFF
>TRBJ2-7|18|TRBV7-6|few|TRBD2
TGTGCCAGCAGCTTAGCGTCGCCCACTAGCGAACTAACCTACGAGCAGTACTTC
CASSLASPTSELTYEQYF
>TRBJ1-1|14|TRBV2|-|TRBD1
TGTGCCAGCAGTGCAACCCAGGGGGCGCTACCAGCTTTCTTT
CASSATQGALPAFF
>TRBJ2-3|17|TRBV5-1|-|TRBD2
TGCGCCAGCAGCTTAAACTTAGCGGGAGCGGGCACAGATACGCAGTATTTT
CASSLNLAGAGTDTQYF
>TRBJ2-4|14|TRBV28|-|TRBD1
TGTGCCAGCAGGCCACAGGGGGCAAAAAACATTCAGTACTTC
CASRPQGAKNIQYF
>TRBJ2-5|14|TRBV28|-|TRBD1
TGTGCCAGCAGTTATGGGACAGGGCTGGAGACCCAGTACTTC
CASSYGTGLETQYF
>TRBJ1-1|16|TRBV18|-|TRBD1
TGTGCCAGCTCACCGACGGACAGGGGGGCGAACACTGAAGCTTTCTTT
CASSPTDRGANTEAFF
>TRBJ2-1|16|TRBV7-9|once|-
TGTGCCAGCGACACCTTAGGGACTTCCATATACAATGAGCAGTTCTTC
CASDTLGTSIYNEQFF
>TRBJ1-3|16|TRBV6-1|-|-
TGTGCCAGCAGTGAAGGAAGTATTCTGCGCGCAAACACCATATATTTT
CASSEGSILRANTIYF
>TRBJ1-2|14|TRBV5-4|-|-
TGTGCCAGCAGCCTCACGGGAGTTAACTATGGCTACACCTTC
CASSLTGVNYGYTF
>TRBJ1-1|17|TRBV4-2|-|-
TGTGCCAGCAGCCAAGAAATGTTGTGGGCAACGAACACTGAAGCTTTCTTT
CASSQEMLWATNTEAFF
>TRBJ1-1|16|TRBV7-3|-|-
TGTGCCAGCAGCTTAAGTGAGGGGAGGGGGAACACTGAAGCTTTCTTT
CASSLSEGRGNTEAFF
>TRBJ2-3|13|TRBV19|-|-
TGTGCCAGTAGCGCGGTCAGCACAGATACGCAGTATTTT
CASSAVSTDTQYF
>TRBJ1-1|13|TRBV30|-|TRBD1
TGTGCCTGGAGTCCGACAGGGGGCACTGAAGCTTTCTTT
CAWSPTGGTEAFF
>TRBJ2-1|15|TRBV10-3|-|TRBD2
TGTGCCATCAGTGAGTCGAGCCTAGCGGGAGATGAGCAGTTCTTC
CAISESSLAGDEQFF
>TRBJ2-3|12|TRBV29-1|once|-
TGCAGCGTTGAAGATCTAGGAGATACGCAGTATTTT
CSVEDLGDTQYF
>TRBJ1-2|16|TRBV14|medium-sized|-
TGTGCCAGCAGCCAAGATTTCACAATCTCCTCCTATGGCTACACCTTC
CASSQDFTISSYGYTF
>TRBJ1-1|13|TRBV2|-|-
TGTGCCAGCCCGAACAGGGCCCCCTTTGAAGCTTTCTTT
CASPNRAPFEAFF
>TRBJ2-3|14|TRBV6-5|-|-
TGTGCCAGCAGGTCCGGAGTAATCACAGATACGCAGTATTTT
CASRSGVITDTQYF
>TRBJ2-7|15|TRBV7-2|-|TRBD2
TGTGCCAGCAGCCCTGATAGCGGGCCTAACTACGAGCAGTACTTC
CASSPDSGPNYEQYF